A selection of T cell receptor beta chains follows, all from one sample in a study of blood T cell repertoires in COVID-19. Clones were read by immunoSEQ multiplex PCR, and TCRdb kept only the in-frame ones, dropping some. In the table there are roughly 250,000 clones, roughly nine tenths of which are singletons. The source material was peripheral blood. These TCRs come from a woman in her 30s with COVID-19, enrolled during active disease. The CDR3 runs from the conserved cysteine through the conserved F or W. A D gene is named only where the DNA matches it firmly. Size is omitted from some rows. Given values are once, few, many or a class for expanded clones.

size,D,V,J,length,DNA,CDR3
few,TRBD1,TRBV7-8,TRBJ2-7,13,TGTGCCAGCAGCGACAGGGGACACTACGAGCAGTACTTC,CASSDRGHYEQYF
.,.,TRBV3-1/TRBV3-2,TRBJ1-2,16,TGTGCCAGCAGCCAAGATCCGAATACAGCATGGGCTGGCTACACCTTC,CASSQDPNTAWAGYTF
.,TRBD1,TRBV19,TRBJ2-1,14,TGTGCCAGTAGTACAGCCTCCGGGACAGGGTCGAAGTTCTTC,CASSTASGTGSKFF
.,.,TRBV19,TRBJ1-2,14,TGTGCCAGTAGTATGCGGGAGAGAAACTATGGCTACACCTTC,CASSMRERNYGYTF
.,TRBD2,TRBV20-1,TRBJ2-1,15,TGCAGTGCTAGTCTAGCGGGGGGCCGTTACAATGAGCAGTTCTTC,CSASLAGGRYNEQFF
.,.,TRBV15,TRBJ1-2,15,TGTGCCACCAGCAGGGGATGGGAGGCTAACTATGGCTACACCTTC,CATSRGWEANYGYTF
.,.,TRBV7-8,TRBJ2-7,13,TGTGCCAGCAGCCTCGGGATGTACTACGAGCAGTACTTC,CASSLGMYYEQYF
.,TRBD2,TRBV5-5,TRBJ2-1,15,TGTGCCAGCAGCTTGGAGACTAGCATCTTTAATGAGCAGTTCTTC,CASSLETSIFNEQFF
once,TRBD1,TRBV5-1,TRBJ1-1,15,TGCGCCAGCAGCTTCCACAGGGGGCGGGACACTGAAGCTTTCTTT,CASSFHRGRDTEAFF
.,.,TRBV28,TRBJ1-4,14,TGTGCCAGCAGTCCGTTGGGGCCGGAGGGAAAACTGTTTTTT,CASSPLGPEGKLFF
.,.,TRBV24-1,TRBJ2-1,15,TGTGCCACCAGTGATTTTAAGGGGGTTGCCGATGAGCAGTTCTTC,CATSDFKGVADEQFF
.,.,TRBV15,TRBJ1-2,13,TGTGCCACCAGCAGAGGTGGAGTAATGGGCTACACCTTC,CATSRGGVMGYTF
.,.,TRBV18,TRBJ2-7,14,TGTGCCAGCTCACCCATAATGATAAGAGGCGAGCAGTACTTC,CASSPIMIRGEQYF
.,.,TRBV6-5,TRBJ2-3,14,TGTGCCAGCAGCCAACAGACAGCCTTCCATACGCAGTATTTT,CASSQQTAFHTQYF
.,.,TRBV2,TRBJ2-3,16,TGTGCCAGCAGTGATCTCGCTTGGAGCGGCACAGATACGCAGTATTTT,CASSDLAWSGTDTQYF
.,TRBD1,TRBV19,TRBJ2-1,13,TGTGCCAGCAACGACAGGGGGAGGAATGAGCAGTTCTTC,CASNDRGRNEQFF
.,.,TRBV19,TRBJ2-2,13,TGTGCCAGTAGTAGGGCGGGCGCCGGGGAGCTGTTTTTT,CASSRAGAGELFF
once,.,TRBV10-3,TRBJ1-2,14,TGTGCCACTAGCCGAGATAAAGGGCAAAATGGCTACACCTTC,CATSRDKGQNGYTF
.,.,TRBV19,TRBJ1-1,15,TGTGCCAGTAGTATAGTCGGGGGTTCGATCACTGAAGCTTTCTTT,CASSIVGGSITEAFF
.,.,TRBV29-1,TRBJ1-2,13,TGCAGCGTTGATTCAGGGGCCTCCTATGGCTACACCTTC,CSVDSGASYGYTF
once,TRBD2,TRBV5-1,TRBJ2-1,15,TGCGCCAGCAGCTGGACTAGCGGGGTGGGCAATGAGCAGTTCTTC,CASSWTSGVGNEQFF
.,TRBD1,TRBV28,TRBJ2-1,17,TGTGCCAGCAGTTCCTCAGCAGGGGGCGCCGCCTACAATGAGCAGTTCTTC,CASSSSAGGAAYNEQFF
.,.,TRBV19,TRBJ2-7,14,TGTGCCAGTAGTTCCGGAGGCAGGGGCTACGAGCAGTACTTC,CASSSGGRGYEQYF
.,.,TRBV5-6,TRBJ1-1,15,TGTGCCAGCAGCTTGGCCGGGTCGGGTAACACTGAAGCTTTCTTT,CASSLAGSGNTEAFF
once,.,TRBV19,TRBJ2-6,18,TGTGCCAGTAGCCTGACAGGCCGGAAAAACTCTGGGGCCAACGTCCTGACTTTC,CASSLTGRKNSGANVLTF
.,.,TRBV19,TRBJ2-7,14,TGTGCCAGTAGGGAGGGATTCAACACTTACGAGCAGTACTTC,CASREGFNTYEQYF
.,TRBD2,TRBV7-2,TRBJ2-3,17,TGTGCCAGCAGCTACTACGAGCGGGGTCCACTGGGGGATACGCAGTATTTT,CASSYYERGPLGDTQYF
.,.,TRBV6-5,TRBJ1-1,12,TGTGCCAGCCATACAGGTAACACTGAAGCTTTCTTT,CASHTGNTEAFF
.,TRBD2,TRBV11-2,TRBJ2-1,15,TGTGCCAGCAGCTTGAGGACTAGCTCTTACAATGAGCAGTTCTTC,CASSLRTSSYNEQFF
few,.,TRBV21-1,TRBJ2-2,16,TGTGCCAGCAGCACCGGGGACAAGCCCGGGGACCGGGGAGCTGTTTTT,CASSTGDKPGDRGAVF
.,TRBD1,TRBV5-1,TRBJ2-5,14,TGCGCCAGCAGCTTGGGAGGGACAGGGGAGACCCAGTACTTC,CASSLGGTGETQYF
once,.,TRBV7-2,TRBJ2-7,13,TGTGCCAGCAGCTTAGCCAGGGTGGGGGAGCAGTACTTC,CASSLARVGEQYF
.,TRBD1,TRBV5-1,TRBJ1-1,14,TGCGCCAGCACCAAGGGACAGCTGAACACTGAAGCTTTCTTT,CASTKGQLNTEAFF
.,TRBD1,TRBV18,TRBJ2-7,15,TGTGCCAGCTCACCATTTGGGACAGGGGGCAACGAGCAGTACTTC,CASSPFGTGGNEQYF
.,.,TRBV23-1,TRBJ1-1,13,TGCGCCTACGATTGGCCCGAGGTCCCCGAAGCTTTCTTT,CAYDWPEVPEAFF
.,TRBD2,TRBV6-2/TRBV6-3,TRBJ2-1,16,TGTGCCAGCAGCCCTATAGCGGGGGGGGTTGAGAATGAGCAGTTCTTC,CASSPIAGGVENEQFF
.,.,TRBV5-1,TRBJ2-7,15,TGCGCCAGCAGCTTGGTGGGCCGCGTTTTTTACGAGCAGTACTTC,CASSLVGRVFYEQYF
once,TRBD2,TRBV11-2,TRBJ2-5,15,TGTGCCAGCAGCTTAGCGGGACTACTTCTGGAGACCCAGTACTTC,CASSLAGLLLETQYF
few,.,TRBV25-1,TRBJ2-2,18,TGTGCCAGCAGTGAAAGTTGGGGGCAGGGCCCCGACACCGGGGAGCTGTTTTTT,CASSESWGQGPDTGELFF
.,.,TRBV19,TRBJ1-1,12,TGTGCCAGTAGAGTGGGGGGGACTGAAGCTTTCTTT,CASRVGGTEAFF
.,TRBD1,TRBV7-9,TRBJ1-4,16,TGTGCCAGCAGCCCAGATAGGGGACAGGTTAATGAAAAACTGTTTTTT,CASSPDRGQVNEKLFF
.,.,TRBV6-5,TRBJ2-2,14,TGTGCCAGCAGTTACGACTGGGGGCAGGGGGAGCTGTTTTTT,CASSYDWGQGELFF
few,TRBD1,TRBV5-1,TRBJ2-7,14,TGCGCCAGCACCCCGACAGGGGGTGGCTACGAGCAGTACTTC,CASTPTGGGYEQYF
.,.,TRBV6-1,TRBJ2-3,18,TGTGCCAGCAGTGAAACCACAATACTAGGGATAAGCACAGATACGCAGTATTTT,CASSETTILGISTDTQYF
few,.,TRBV4-1,TRBJ1-2,17,TGCGCCAGCAGCCCCCGAATGTCCTCTACAGGGTACTATGGCTACACCTTC,CASSPRMSSTGYYGYTF
.,.,TRBV7-9,TRBJ2-3,14,TGTGCCAGCAGCCTACAGTCTAGCACAGATACGCAGTATTTT,CASSLQSSTDTQYF
few,.,TRBV21-1,TRBJ2-7,20,TGTGCCAGCAGCCCCGCGCGCGGGGGGGGAAGGAGCCACCTGAGTTCCGAGCAGTACTTC,CASSPARGGGRSHLSSEQYF
.,.,TRBV29-1,TRBJ1-4,12,TGCAGCGTTGCGGGAGCAGATGAAAAACTGTTTTTT,CSVAGADEKLFF